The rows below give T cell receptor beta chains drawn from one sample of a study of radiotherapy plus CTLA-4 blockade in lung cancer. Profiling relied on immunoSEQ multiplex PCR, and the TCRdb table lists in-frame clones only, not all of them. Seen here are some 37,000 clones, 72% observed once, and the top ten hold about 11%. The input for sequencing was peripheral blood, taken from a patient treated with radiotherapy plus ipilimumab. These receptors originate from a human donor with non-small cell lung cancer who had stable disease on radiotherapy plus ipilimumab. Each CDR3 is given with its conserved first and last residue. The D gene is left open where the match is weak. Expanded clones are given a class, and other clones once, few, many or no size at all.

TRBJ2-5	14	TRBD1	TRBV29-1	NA	TGCAGCGTTGCCCCAGGGGGTCTCCAAGAGACCCAGTACTTC	CSVAPGGLQETQYF
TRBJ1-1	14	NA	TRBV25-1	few	TGTGCCAGCAGTGGGGCCCCGAGGGACACTGAAGCTTTCTTT	CASSGAPRDTEAFF
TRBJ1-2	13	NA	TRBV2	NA	TGTGCCAGCAGTGTGGAGGTCGGATATGGCTACACCTTC	CASSVEVGYGYTF
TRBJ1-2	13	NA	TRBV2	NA	TGTGCCAGCCGTGCGGGGGACGTCTATGGCTACACCTTC	CASRAGDVYGYTF
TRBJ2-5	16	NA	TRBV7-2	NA	TGTGCCAGCAGCGACTACGGACGGTTTGAGAGTGAGACCCAGTACTTC	CASSDYGRFESETQYF
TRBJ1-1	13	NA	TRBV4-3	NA	TGCGCCAGCAGCCCCTCCCGAAACTCTGAAGCTTTCTTT	CASSPSRNSEAFF
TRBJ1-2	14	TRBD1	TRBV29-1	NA	TGCAGCGTTGACGGCGGGACAGGCTCCTATGGCTACACCTTC	CSVDGGTGSYGYTF
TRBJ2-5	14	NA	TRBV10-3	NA	TGTGCCATCAGTGGGGTCAGCGGCCAAGAGACCCAGTACTTC	CAISGVSGQETQYF
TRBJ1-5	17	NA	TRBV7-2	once	TGTGCCAGCAGCCCTCGTCACAGGGAAGGTTTCAATCAGCCCCAGCATTTT	CASSPRHREGFNQPQHF
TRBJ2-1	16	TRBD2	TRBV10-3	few	TGTGCCATCAGTATCTCGGCAGCGGGGGGTCGGGATGAGCAGTTCTTC	CAISISAAGGRDEQFF
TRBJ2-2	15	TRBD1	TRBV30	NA	TGTGCCTGGAGAGCCCAGGGGGCAGGGACCGGGGAGCTGTTTTTT	CAWRAQGAGTGELFF
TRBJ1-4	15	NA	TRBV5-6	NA	TGTGCCAGCAGCTCCTACAGGAAGACTAATGAAAAACTGTTTTTT	CASSSYRKTNEKLFF
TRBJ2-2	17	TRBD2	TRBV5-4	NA	TGTGCCAGCAGCTTGGGTTTACGGGGGGCGAACACCGGGGAGCTGTTTTTT	CASSLGLRGANTGELFF
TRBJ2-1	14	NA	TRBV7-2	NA	TGTGCCAGCAGCTCGAGTAGCTCCTACAATGAGCAGTTCTTC	CASSSSSSYNEQFF
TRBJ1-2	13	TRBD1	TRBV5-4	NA	TGTGCCAGCAGCCCGACAGGGAACTATGGCTACACCTTC	CASSPTGNYGYTF
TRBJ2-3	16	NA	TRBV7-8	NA	TGTGCCAGCAGCTTAGAGGAGCCTTCCCACACAGATACGCAGTATTTT	CASSLEEPSHTDTQYF
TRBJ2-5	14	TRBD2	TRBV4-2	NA	TGTGCCAGTACTAGCGGGGGGTATCAAGAGACCCAGTACTTC	CASTSGGYQETQYF
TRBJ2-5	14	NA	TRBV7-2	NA	TGTGCCAGCAGCTCCTCCCGCAACTCAGAGACCCAGTACTTC	CASSSSRNSETQYF
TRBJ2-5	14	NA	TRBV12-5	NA	TGTGCTAGTGGTGGAGACAGGAGGAGAGAGACCCAGTACTTC	CASGGDRRRETQYF
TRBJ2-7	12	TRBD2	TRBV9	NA	TGTGCCAGCAGCGTAACGGGGGGAGAGCAGTACTTC	CASSVTGGEQYF
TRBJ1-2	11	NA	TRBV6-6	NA	TGTGCCAGCAGCCCAGGGAATGGCTACACCTTC	CASSPGNGYTF
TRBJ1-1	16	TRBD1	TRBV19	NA	TGTGCCACCAATGCCGGGACAGGGGGCGTGAACACTGAAGCTTTCTTT	CATNAGTGGVNTEAFF
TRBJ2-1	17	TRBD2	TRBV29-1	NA	TGCAGCGTTGGTATATGGGGCAGCGGGGGGCTGAACAATGAGCAGTTCTTC	CSVGIWGSGGLNNEQFF
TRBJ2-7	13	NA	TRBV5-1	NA	TGCGCCAGCAGCGCCTTGCCGGGGAGCGAGCAGTACTTC	CASSALPGSEQYF
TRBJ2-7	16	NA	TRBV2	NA	TGTGCCAGCAGTGAGGAGACAGGCGACCCGATCTACGAGCAGTACTTC	CASSEETGDPIYEQYF
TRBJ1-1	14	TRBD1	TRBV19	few	TGTGCCAGTAGGGGACAGGGGAGGAACACTGAAGCTTTCTTT	CASRGQGRNTEAFF
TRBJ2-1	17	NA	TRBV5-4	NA	TGTGCCAGCGCACCCTCCCGGCGGGGGCGGTCCTACAATGAGCAGTTCTTC	CASAPSRRGRSYNEQFF
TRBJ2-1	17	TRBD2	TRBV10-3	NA	TGTGCCATCAGTGACCCCTCGGGAAGCGGGGGGCTCGGTGAGCAGTTCTTC	CAISDPSGSGGLGEQFF
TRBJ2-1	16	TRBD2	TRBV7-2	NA	TGTGCCAGCAGCTTAGGACGGCGGGGGGAGTACAATGAGCAGTTCTTC	CASSLGRRGEYNEQFF
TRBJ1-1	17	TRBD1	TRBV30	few	TGTGCCTGGAGTACTGGGACAGGGGGCGCGAAGAACACTGAAGCTTTCTTT	CAWSTGTGGAKNTEAFF
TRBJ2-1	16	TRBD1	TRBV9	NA	TGTGCCAGCAGCGTCCGACAGGGGAAATGGGGCAATGAGCAGTTCTTC	CASSVRQGKWGNEQFF
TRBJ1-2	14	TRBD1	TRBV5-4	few	TGTGCCAGCAGCTCGGGGACAGCTAACTATGGCTACACCTTC	CASSSGTANYGYTF
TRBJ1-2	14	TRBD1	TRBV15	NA	TGTGCCACCAGCGGAGGACAGGGGAACTATGGCTACACCTTC	CATSGGQGNYGYTF
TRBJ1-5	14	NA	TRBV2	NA	TGTGCCAGCAGCAGGGTTAGGAGCAATCAGCCCCAGCATTTT	CASSRVRSNQPQHF
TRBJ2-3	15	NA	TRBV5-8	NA	TGTGCCAGCAGCTTGGGCAGCGAGGTTACAGATACGCAGTATTTT	CASSLGSEVTDTQYF
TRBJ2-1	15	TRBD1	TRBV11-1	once	TGTGCCAGCAGGCACAGGGGGAGCTCCTACAATGAGCAGTTCTTC	CASRHRGSSYNEQFF
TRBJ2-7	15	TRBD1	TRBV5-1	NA	TGCGCCAGCAGCTTAGGAGGGACAGGGGGGCACGAGCAGTACTTC	CASSLGGTGGHEQYF
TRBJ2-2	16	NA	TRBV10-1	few	TGCGCCAGCAGTGATGGAGGACAGCCTAACACCGGGGAGCTGTTTTTT	CASSDGGQPNTGELFF
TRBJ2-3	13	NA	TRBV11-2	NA	TGTGCCAGCAGCTTACAGTTAACAGATACGCAGTATTTT	CASSLQLTDTQYF